This passage covers 14 T cell receptor beta chains from one sample sequenced in a study of blood T cell repertoires in COVID-19. The protocol was immunoSEQ multiplex PCR, while the TCRdb copy is restricted to in-frame clones and leaves out a portion. The data show some 56,000 clones, less than 85% seen once. Input material: peripheral blood. These receptors all stem from a woman in her forties or fifties with active or convalescent COVID-19.

This chain uses TRBV30 with TRBJ2-7, with D perhaps matching TRBD1 (6 bases). V was pared by 4 bases and J by 2 bases, with 12 bases between. This CDR3 has 13 residues. The V gene's germline CDR1 is GTSNPN and CDR2 SVGIG (reference sequence). For the CDR3, the DNA is TGTGCCTGGAAGGACAGCGTTCCCTACGAGCAGTACTTC. This codes for CAWKDSVPYEQYF.

The chain employs TRBV28 and TRBJ2-5; weak D call: TRBD2 (5 bases). V lost 2 bases, J lost 5 bases, and 12 bases lay in between. Germline V lookup: CDR1 MDHEN, CDR2 SYDVKM. The CDR3 consists of 14 residues. This CDR3 reads CASSLGGTRETQYF. Written as DNA, the CDR3 is TGTGCCAGCAGTTTAGGAGGTACCAGGGAGACCCAGTACTTC.

The chain couples TRBV27 to TRBJ2-3; 7 positions match TRBD2. CDR1 is MNHEY and CDR2 is SMNVEV in the germline V gene (reference sequence). V lost 5 bases and J lost 4; bases outside the gene matches: 18. The CDR3 covers 18 residues. CDR3 DNA sequence: TGTGCCAGCAGTCCGGGAGGAGCCTTCATCGTTTTCCCAGATACGCAGTATTTT. Translating gives CASSPGGAFIVFPDTQYF.

The V gene is TRBV9, the J gene TRBJ2-1, with 12 bases that match TRBD2. The CDR3 is 15 amino acids. J gave up 4 bases and V 4 bases, and 3 bases lay outside the gene matches. The germline V gene encodes CDR1 SGDLS and CDR2 YYNGEE. The CDR3 loop is CASSIGLAGYNEQFF. The DNA for the CDR3 is TGTGCCAGCAGCATCGGACTAGCGGGGTACAATGAGCAGTTCTTC.

J is TRBJ1-6 and V is TRBV27; 8 bases are shared with TRBD1. The CDR3 consists of 16 residues. Germline values: CDR1 MNHEY, CDR2 SMNVEV (reference sequence). V dropped 3 bases and J dropped 5; count of bases not matched to a gene: 6. CDR3 amino acids: CASSFSTGGNNSPLHF. The CDR3 DNA is TGTGCCAGCAGTTTCAGTACAGGGGGAAATAATTCACCCCTCCACTTT.

As to this clone: Other DNA sequences of this sample code for an identical CDR3. This chain joins TRBV29-1 and TRBJ1-4; 8 nucleotides match TRBD1. Germline CDR1 is SQVTM and CDR2 is ANQGSEA. The V gene end was trimmed by 7 bases and the J gene end by 7 bases; junction bases not matched to a gene: 8. CDR3 length: 13 amino acids. This chain's CDR3 is CSGQGQEGEKLFF. CDR3 nucleotides: TGCAGCGGACAGGGGCAGGAGGGTGAAAAACTGTTTTTT.

This clone occurred a few times. This chain connects TRBV30 to TRBJ2-7, with TRBD2 matching over 7 bases. The CDR3 is 14 amino acids. The V segment lost 1 base and the J segment 2 bases; nucleotides outside the gene matches: 5. Per the germline V gene, CDR1 is GTSNPN and CDR2 is SVGIG (reference sequence). CDR3 nucleotide sequence: TGTGCCTGGAGTGAGGGAGGGACCGCCTACGAGCAGTACTTC. It translates to CAWSEGGTAYEQYF.

The chain employs TRBV4-2 and TRBJ2-1; 12 nucleotides agree with TRBD2. The germline gives CDR1 LGHNA, CDR2 YNFKEQ. Trimming cost V 1 base and J 7 bases; bases outside gene matches: 11. This CDR3 contains 18 residues. As DNA, the CDR3 is TGTGCCAGCAGCCAAGGGACTACTCTAGCGGGAGGGGGTAATGAGCAGTTCTTC. Protein sequence: CASSQGTTLAGGGNEQFF.

The V gene is TRBV30, the J gene TRBJ2-5; TRBD2 agrees at 8 bases. Trimming removed 0 bases from V and 3 bases from J; junction bases left unmatched: 3. This CDR3 has 14 residues. Germline CDR1 and CDR2: GTSNPN and SVGIG (reference sequence). The CDR3, as DNA: TGTGCCTGGAGTGTACCAGCGGGAGAAGAGACCCAGTACTTC. This translates into CAWSVPAGEETQYF. Combining the CDR3 with reference TRBV30 and TRBJ2-5 gives the whole variable domain SQTIHQWPATLVQPVGSPLSLECTVEGTSNPNLYWYRQAAGRGLQLLFYSVGIGQISSEVPQNLSASRPQDRQFILSSKKLLLSDSGFYLCAWSVPAGEETQYFGPGTRLLVL.

This clone was seen once. V usage is TRBV7-2 and J usage is TRBJ2-1, with 13 bases fitting TRBD2. From germline, CDR1 is SGHTA and CDR2 FQGNSA. With V trimmed by 3 bases and J by 7 bases, 3 bases remained unmatched. The CDR3 consists of 15 residues. In DNA form, the CDR3 reads TGTGCCAGCAGCTTTACTAGCGGGAGGGGTAATGAGCAGTTCTTC. Protein sequence: CASSFTSGRGNEQFF. Filled out from reference TRBV7-2 and TRBJ2-1, the complete variable domain reads GAGVSQSPSNKVTEKGKDVELRCDPISGHTALYWYRQSLGQGLEFLIYFQGNSAPDKSGLPSDRFSAERTGGSVSTLTIQRTQQEDSAVYLCASSFTSGRGNEQFFGPGTRLTVL.

The V gene is TRBV5-1, the J gene TRBJ1-5; unclear D gene. Germline CDR1 reads SGHRS; CDR2 reads YFSETQ. The CDR3 sequence is 15 residues long. The ends were cut back, 0 bases at V and 0 bases at J, with 7 bases in the middle. The CDR3 DNA follows: TGCGCCAGCAGCTTGGACGGGAGTAGCAATCAGCCCCAGCATTTT. This encodes CASSLDGSSNQPQHF.

This rearrangement joins TRBV2 to TRBJ2-6, with a tentative D call TRBD2 (6 bases). The CDR3 has 14 amino acids. The germline gives CDR1 SNHLY, CDR2 FYNNEI. Trimming took off 5 bases at V and 3 bases at J, with 8 bases between the two ends. The CDR3 sequence is CASSPGDGANVLTF. The CDR3 bases are TGTGCCAGCAGTCCGGGAGATGGGGCCAACGTCCTGACTTTC. The whole variable domain, remainder taken from reference TRBV2 and TRBJ2-6, is EPEVTQTPSHQVTQMGQEVILRCVPISNHLYFYWYRQILGQKVEFLVSFYNNEISEKSEIFDDQFSVERPDGSNFTLKIRSTKLEDSAMYFCASSPGDGANVLTFGAGSRLTVL.

The chain joins TRBV30 to TRBJ2-7; 9 nucleotides match TRBD1. CDR1 is GTSNPN and CDR2 is SVGIG in the germline V gene (reference sequence). This CDR3 spans 13 amino acids. V lost 5 bases and J lost 3; bases outside the gene matches: 5. CDR3 bases: TGTGCCTGGTATGACAGGGGGGGCTACGAGCAGTACTTC. Translated, it gives CAWYDRGGYEQYF. The variable domain in full, completed from reference TRBV30 and TRBJ2-7, reads SQTIHQWPATLVQPVGSPLSLECTVEGTSNPNLYWYRQAAGRGLQLLFYSVGIGQISSEVPQNLSASRPQDRQFILSSKKLLLSDSGFYLCAWYDRGGYEQYFGPGTRLTVT.

The rearrangement uses TRBV29-1 and TRBJ1-1; the D gene is possibly TRBD1 (5 bases). The CDR3 length is 12 residues. Trimming took off 5 bases at V and 1 base at J, with 8 bases between the two ends. CDR1 SQVTM and CDR2 ANQGSEA come from the germline V gene. The CDR3 loop reads CSVTQGNTEAFF. The CDR3 DNA follows: TGCAGCGTTACCCAGGGGAACACTGAAGCTTTCTTT. The whole variable domain, remainder taken from reference TRBV29-1 and TRBJ1-1, is SAVISQKPSRDICQRGTSLTIQCQVDSQVTMMFWYRQQPGQSLTLIATANQGSEATYESGFVIDKFPISRPNLTFSTLTVSNMSPEDSSIYLCSVTQGNTEAFFGQGTRLTVV.